A single sample gave rise to the 17 T cell receptor beta chains below, sequenced in a study of blood T cell repertoires in COVID-19. The table came from immunoSEQ multiplex PCR; TCRdb's copy has only in-frame clones and leaves some out. The data hold roughly 160,000 clones, with about 88% observed a single time. Input material: peripheral blood. These receptors originate from a man between 18 and 29 years old with acute or convalescent COVID-19.

The chain has TRBV12-5 and TRBJ1-2; possibly TRBD1 for D (6 bases). CDR3 length equals 18 residues. Germline assignment: CDR1 LGHNT and CDR2 FRNRAP. The V end lost 1 base, the J end lost 4 bases, and 22 bases lay between the germline ends. The CDR3 loop reads CASGLALIGGGPGYGYTF. The CDR3 coding sequence is TGTGCTAGTGGTTTGGCCCTAATAGGGGGAGGGCCGGGCTATGGCTACACCTTC. Supplemented by reference TRBV12-5 and TRBJ1-2, the full variable domain reads DARVTQTPRHKVTEMGQEVTMRCQPILGHNTVFWYRQTMMQGLELLAYFRNRAPLDDSGMPKDRFSAEMPDATLATLKIQPSEPRDSAVYFCASGLALIGGGPGYGYTFGSGTRLTVV.

The chain employs TRBV7-6 and TRBJ1-5, with D perhaps matching TRBD1 (5 bases). The germline V and J ends were trimmed by 0 bases and 2 bases, with 14 bases remaining between them. CDR1 is SGHVS and CDR2 is FNYEAQ in the germline V gene. The CDR3 covers 17 residues. The CDR3 sequence: CASSLAGGELGNQPQHF. CDR3 in DNA: TGTGCCAGCAGCTTAGCGGGAGGGGAGCTAGGCAATCAGCCCCAGCATTTT.

The V and J genes are TRBV11-2 and TRBJ1-2; D gene unclear. Trimming pared 5 bases from V and 0 bases from J, leaving 7 bases between. The CDR3 spans 13 residues. Germline V gene lookup returns CDR1 SGHAT and CDR2 FQNNGV. CDR3 in DNA: TGTGCCAGCAGCCCGCAGGCTAACTATGGCTACACCTTC. Translating gives CASSPQANYGYTF.

Written as DNA, the CDR3 is TGTGCCATCAGTCGAGACGGACAGGGGGATGGCTACACCTTC. This codes for CAISRDGQGDGYTF. The chain couples TRBV10-3 to TRBJ1-2, with TRBD1 matching 10 bases. Germline V gene sequence: CDR1 ENHRY, CDR2 SYGVKD. V lost 5 bases and J lost 6; bases outside the gene matches: 6. This CDR3 has 14 amino acids.

The chain has TRBV5-5 and TRBJ1-5; no definite D call. Per germline, CDR1 SGHKS and CDR2 YYEKEE (reference sequence). The CDR3 loop spans 15 amino acids. V was pared by 1 base and J by 0 bases, with 8 bases between. Written as DNA, the CDR3 is TGTGCCAGCAGCTTGTATGCGGGTAGCAATCAGCCCCAGCATTTT. Translated: CASSLYAGSNQPQHF.

This chain links TRBV12-5 with TRBJ1-1; weak D call: TRBD1 (6 bases). V was shortened by 6 bases and J by 4 bases, with 15 bases between the two germline ends. CDR1 and CDR2 from the germline V gene are LGHNT and FRNRAP. This CDR3 is 14 amino acids long. The CDR3 loop is CASGQTGQTTEAFF. CDR3 nucleotides: TGTGCTAGTGGGCAGACAGGTCAGACCACTGAAGCTTTCTTT.

V usage is TRBV5-1 and J usage is TRBJ1-6, with TRBD1 identical over 9 bases. The CDR3 extends over 14 amino acids. The V and J ends lost 4 bases and 7 bases, in that order; junction bases with no gene match: 3. Germline V lookup: CDR1 SGHRS, CDR2 YFSETQ. CDR3: CASSGTGQNSPLHF. CDR3 coding DNA: TGCGCCAGCAGCGGGACAGGGCAGAATTCACCCCTCCACTTT. The full variable domain, rest sourced from reference TRBV5-1 and TRBJ1-6, is KAGVTQTPRYLIKTRGQQVTLSCSPISGHRSVSWYQQTPGQGLQFLFEYFSETQRNKGNFPGRFSGRQFSNSRSEMNVSTLELGDSALYLCASSGTGQNSPLHFGNGTRLTVT.

The CDR3 nucleotides read TGTGCCAGTCTCCCGGGACATCTAGGAAACACCATATATTTT. It specifies CASLPGHLGNTIYF. The chain uses TRBV19 and TRBJ1-3, with D possibly TRBD1 on 6 matching bases. Trimming cost V 8 bases and J 4 bases, with 15 bases left between them. The CDR3 length is 14 residues. The germline CDR1 and CDR2 sequences are LNHDA and SQIVND (reference sequence).

CDR3 coding DNA: TGCGCCAGCAGCCCTTCGACAGGGGGCTCCCGTCCTGAAGCTTTCTTT. It translates to CASSPSTGGSRPEAFF. This chain links TRBV4-1 with TRBJ1-1; TRBD1 agrees at 10 bases. The germline CDR1 and CDR2 sequences are MGHRA and YSYEKL. The CDR3 is made up of 16 amino acids. With V trimmed by 4 bases and J by 6 bases, 11 bases remained unmatched.

V and J are TRBV14 and TRBJ2-1; no definite D call. Germline V gene data show CDR1 as SGHDN and CDR2 as FVKESK. The V and J ends lost 5 bases and 6 bases respectively, with 11 bases between them. The CDR3 loop spans 13 amino acids. The CDR3 nucleotides read TGTGCCAGCAGCGAATACCAGTCCAATGAGCAGTTCTTC. It yields the protein CASSEYQSNEQFF.

The CDR3 DNA sequence: TGTGCCAGCAGGGCTACAGGGGGCTATGGCTACACCTTC. Translation gives CASRATGGYGYTF. The chain has TRBV5-4 and TRBJ1-2; 8 bases line up with TRBD1. The germline V gene has CDR1 SGHNT and CDR2 YYREEE (reference sequence). The junction had 4 bases not matched to a gene; V was cut back by 5 bases and J by 4 bases. The length of the CDR3 is 13 residues. The entire variable domain, with the rest obtained from reference TRBV5-4 and TRBJ1-2, is as follows: ETGVTQSPTHLIKTRGQQVTLRCSSQSGHNTVSWYQQALGQGPQFIFQYYREEENGRGNFPPRFSGLQFPNYSSELNVNALELDDSALYLCASRATGGYGYTFGSGTRLTVV.

The rearrangement links TRBV7-9 to TRBJ2-5, with D perhaps TRBD1 (5 bases). V lost 1 base to trimming and J lost 4 bases, with 7 bases between them. This CDR3 is 13 amino acids long. The germline gives CDR1 SEHNR, CDR2 FQNEAQ (reference sequence). As DNA, the CDR3 is TGTGCCAGCAGCTTAGTGACAGTAGAGACCCAGTACTTC. Its translation is CASSLVTVETQYF.

This clone was counted only a few times. This chain links TRBV18 with TRBJ2-3, with 11 nucleotides matching TRBD1. This CDR3 region has 16 residues. The V segment lost 5 bases and the J segment 4 bases; nucleotides outside the gene matches: 8. Germline lookup yields CDR1 KGHSH and CDR2 LQKENI. This CDR3 reads CASSSLGQGVPDTQYF. Written as DNA, the CDR3 is TGTGCCAGCTCATCATTGGGACAGGGGGTCCCAGATACGCAGTATTTT.

V usage is TRBV12-5 and J usage is TRBJ2-5; 7 bases fit TRBD1. The length of the CDR3 is 14 residues. Germline lookup yields CDR1 LGHNT and CDR2 FRNRAP. V was pared by 6 bases and J by 4 bases, with 8 bases of the junction left unmatched. In DNA, the CDR3 is TGTGCTAGTGGGAGTACAGGGGCGAGAGAGACCCAGTACTTC. Translating it yields CASGSTGARETQYF.

The chain has TRBV9 and TRBJ2-7; D not certain. CDR1 and CDR2 (germline): SGDLS, YYNGEE. V lost 0 bases and J 4 bases, leaving 14 bases between the germline ends. The CDR3 spans 15 residues. DNA for the CDR3: TGTGCCAGCAGCGTAGGCCAGGAAGTTGGGTACGAGCAGTACTTC. Amino acid sequence: CASSVGQEVGYEQYF.

The sample holds a few counts of this clone. This chain links TRBV6-5 with TRBJ2-7, with 7 positions matching TRBD1. CDR1 is MNHEY and CDR2 is SVGAGI in the germline V gene. Trimming removed 7 bases from V and 2 bases from J; junction bases left unmatched: 8. The CDR3 loop spans 14 amino acids. The CDR3 protein is CASTVSGTAYEQYV. The CDR3 DNA sequence: TGTGCCAGCACCGTCTCCGGGACAGCCTACGAGCAGTACGTC.

The sample holds one count of this clone. The V call is TRBV6-1, the J call TRBJ1-2; no clear D gene. The germline CDR1 and CDR2 sequences are MNHNS and SASEGT. CDR3 size: 11 residues. V was trimmed by 0 bases and J by 12 bases, leaving 8 bases between them. Here the CDR3 DNA reads TGTGCCAGCAGTGAAGCGCGCCCCAACACCTTC. This gives the protein CASSEARPNTF.